A single sample is the source of the 10 T cell receptor beta chains below, sequenced in a study of T cell responses to AZD1222 COVID-19 vaccine. TCRdb's copy holds only in-frame clones and misses some; the assay was immunoSEQ multiplex PCR. The data show 100,000 or so clones, nearly 90% seen once. The sequences come from peripheral blood, collected 28 days after the second AZD1222 dose. All receptors come from an adult who received the AZD1222 COVID-19 vaccine.

Only a few counts were recorded for this clone. J is TRBJ2-4 and V is TRBV19; 7 bases are a match to TRBD1. The germline V gene encodes CDR1 LNHDA and CDR2 SQIVND (reference sequence). J was trimmed by 0 bases and V by 6 bases; bases with no gene match: 5. This CDR3 comprises 15 residues. DNA for the CDR3: TGTGCCAGTAGCCCGGGACAGCCAGCCAAAAACATTCAGTACTTC. Its translation: CASSPGQPAKNIQYF.

This chain uses TRBV6-2 or TRBV6-3 with TRBJ1-3; the D gene is possibly TRBD1 (5 bases). The CDR3 covers 16 residues. From germline, CDR1 is MNHEY and CDR2 SVGEGT. The V end lost 2 bases, the J end lost 0 bases, and 11 bases lay between the germline ends. CDR3 sequence: CASSYGDPFSGNTIYF. The CDR3 DNA reads as TGTGCCAGCAGTTACGGGGACCCTTTCTCTGGAAACACCATATATTTT.

This chain uses TRBV5-1 with TRBJ1-4, with D possibly TRBD1 on 5 matching bases. This CDR3 contains 15 residues. V lost 0 bases to trimming and J lost 3 bases, with 9 bases between them. Germline CDR1 SGHRS, CDR2 YFSETQ. Here the CDR3 reads CASSLGGAANEKLFF. The CDR3 bases are TGCGCCAGCAGCTTGGGAGGGGCGGCTAATGAAAAACTGTTTTTT.

The V and J genes are TRBV5-1 and TRBJ1-4, with unresolved D. Deletions cut 3 bases from V and 8 bases from J, with 14 bases between. Germline V gene data show CDR1 as SGHRS and CDR2 as YFSETQ. The CDR3 loop spans 14 amino acids. The CDR3 DNA reads TGCGCCAGCAGCTATGCCCGCCGAGGGGAAAAACTGTTTTTT. It is translated as CASSYARRGEKLFF.

V gene TRBV13 combines with J gene TRBJ2-7; D may be TRBD1 (6 bases). V lost 2 bases and J lost 0, with 8 bases in between. From germline, CDR1 is PRHDT and CDR2 FYEKMQ (reference sequence). CDR3 length: 14 amino acids. The CDR3 nucleotides are TGTGCCAGCAGCTTATTGGGGGCCTCCTACGAGCAGTACTTC. Its translation: CASSLLGASYEQYF.

The chain links TRBV7-9 to TRBJ2-5; no definite D call. V gave up 1 base and J gave up 3 bases, with 9 bases separating them. Germline CDR1 SEHNR, CDR2 FQNEAQ (reference sequence). The CDR3 totals 14 residues. DNA for the CDR3: TGTGCCAGCAGCTTAGACCGAACCGAAGAGACCCAGTACTTC. This codes for CASSLDRTEETQYF.

For the CDR3, the DNA is TGTGCCAGCAGTGAAGCGCCCCGGGACGGAACTCTCCAGCCCCAGCATTTT. Its protein product is CASSEAPRDGTLQPQHF. The rearrangement uses TRBV2 and TRBJ1-5; TRBD1 might be the D (5 bases). V lost 0 bases, J lost 7 bases, and 19 bases lay in between. The CDR3 totals 17 residues. Germline assignment: CDR1 SNHLY and CDR2 FYNNEI.

The genes are TRBV5-5 and TRBJ2-1; 7 nucleotides match TRBD2. The trim removed 4 bases at V and 8 bases at J, leaving 12 bases unmatched. The CDR3 spans 15 residues. Germline CDR1 SGHKS, CDR2 YYEKEE (reference sequence). This CDR3 reads CASSPSGGSYDEQFF. The CDR3 coding sequence is TGTGCCAGCAGCCCCTCTGGCGGGAGTTACGATGAGCAGTTCTTC. The whole variable domain, filled in from reference TRBV5-5 and TRBJ2-1, reads DAGVTQSPTHLIKTRGQQVTLRCSPISGHKSVSWYQQVLGQGPQFIFQYYEKEERGRGNFPDRFSARQFPNYSSELNVNALLLGDSALYLCASSPSGGSYDEQFFGPGTRLTVL.

The chain uses TRBV7-8 and TRBJ1-5, with D perhaps TRBD1 (5 bases). The CDR3 is 15 residues long. Germline V lookup: CDR1 SGHVS, CDR2 FQNEAQ. Trimming left V 3 bases short and J 0 bases short, with 9 bases between. In DNA, the CDR3 is TGTGCCAGCAGCTTGGGACGGTTTAGCAATCAGCCCCAGCATTTT. Translation: CASSLGRFSNQPQHF.

V and J are TRBV7-9 and TRBJ2-1; TRBD2 might be the D (5 bases). The CDR3 has 15 amino acids. Trimming removed 5 bases at V and 6 bases at J, with 17 bases between. Germline V gives CDR1 SEHNR, CDR2 FQNEAQ (reference sequence). The CDR3 DNA reads as TGTGCCAGCAGCGATCGTCTAGCTGGTTTCAATGAGCAGTTCTTC. Translating gives CASSDRLAGFNEQFF.